These 28 T cell receptor beta chains came from one sample sequenced in a study of blood T cell repertoires in COVID-19 (dated by TCRdb to 2018 to 2020). The library was obtained by the immunoSEQ multiplex PCR assay. What TCRdb holds here is the immuneACCESS table cut down to in-frame rearrangements. Part of the clones is not present; checked against another copy, under half of the missing clones reflect an unresolved V gene, and the others are unexplained. Counted in this sample were over 600,000 clones; 85% to 90% of them appeared once. 0.2% to 0.3% of the sample is taken by the ten largest. Sequenced input: peripheral blood. These receptors were taken from a woman aged 18 to 35 with acute or convalescent COVID-19.

The chain recombines TRBV10-1 with TRBJ1-1, with a weak D call TRBD1 (6 bases). V lost 2 bases to trimming and J lost 4 bases, with 11 bases between them. Germline V lookup: CDR1 WNHNN, CDR2 SYGVQD (reference sequence). The CDR3 extends over 14 amino acids. The CDR3 reads CASSETGFSTEAFF. The CDR3 DNA sequence: TGCGCCAGCAGTGAGACAGGGTTCTCCACTGAAGCTTTCTTT.

This sequence joins TRBV7-9 and TRBJ1-2, with TRBD1 identical over 10 bases. After removal of 4 bases from V and 10 bases from J, the junction contained 6 bases not matched to a gene. Germline values: CDR1 SEHNR, CDR2 FQNEAQ (reference sequence). The CDR3 consists of 13 residues. The DNA for the CDR3 is TGTGCCAGCAGCTCCCGGGACAGGGGAGACTACACCTTC. Translating gives CASSSRDRGDYTF.

The chain joins TRBV6-2 or TRBV6-3 to TRBJ2-7, with D possibly being TRBD2 (5 bases). This CDR3 has 17 residues. Germline assignment: CDR1 MNHEY and CDR2 SVGEGT. V lost 5 bases and J lost 4, with 24 bases in between. CDR3 DNA: TGTGCCAGCAGTACAATCCGCCTCGGGGTAAGGGTTTACGAGCAGTACTTC. This translates into CASSTIRLGVRVYEQYF.

This clone was recorded a few times. CDR3 amino acids: CASTGGGQETQYF. In nucleotides, the CDR3 is TGCGCCAGCACCGGAGGAGGACAAGAGACCCAGTACTTC. The chain employs TRBV10-2 and TRBJ2-5; possibly TRBD2 for D (5 bases). Germline V gives CDR1 WSHSY, CDR2 SAAADI. The CDR3 runs 13 residues. V lost 7 bases and J 2 bases, leaving 11 bases between the germline ends.

V is TRBV5-1 and J is TRBJ1-6; weak D call: TRBD1 (5 bases). From germline, CDR1 is SGHRS and CDR2 YFSETQ. The CDR3 has 16 amino acids. The V end was cut by 7 bases, the J end by 7 bases, with 21 bases between. CDR3 bases: TGCGCCAGCGCCCTGGAGGGGCTATTCGGGAATTCACCCCTCCACTTT. It translates to CASALEGLFGNSPLHF.

The rearrangement joins TRBV9 to TRBJ2-7; D unclear. V gave up 2 bases and J gave up 0 bases, with 9 bases separating them. Germline CDR1 reads SGDLS; CDR2 reads YYNGEE. The CDR3 is 14 amino acids. Written as DNA, the CDR3 is TGTGCCAGCAGCGTCGGGTTGAGCTCCTACGAGCAGTACTTC. Encoded protein: CASSVGLSSYEQYF.

This clone was seen just once. The chain recombines TRBV5-1 with TRBJ2-5, with 10 nucleotides matching TRBD2. This CDR3 spans 15 amino acids. Germline V gene data show CDR1 as SGHRS and CDR2 as YFSETQ. V lost 2 bases to trimming and J lost 2 bases; unmatched junction nucleotides: 3. CDR3 in amino acids: CASSFVSGGQETQYF. In nucleotides, the CDR3 is TGCGCCAGCAGCTTTGTTAGCGGGGGGCAAGAGACCCAGTACTTC.

The chain carries TRBV7-9 and TRBJ1-2, with 7 bases aligning to TRBD1. The germline V gene encodes CDR1 SEHNR and CDR2 FQNEAQ (reference sequence). The CDR3 runs to 15 residues. After removal of 6 bases from V and 2 bases from J, the junction contained 9 bases not matched to a gene. The CDR3 nucleotides read TGTGCCAGCAGTCGACAGGGAAATGGGAACTATGGCTACACCTTC. Translation: CASSRQGNGNYGYTF.

The V gene is TRBV6-4, the J gene TRBJ2-1; 9 nucleotides align to TRBD2. Germline CDR1 reads MRHNA; CDR2 reads SNTAGT. The CDR3 is 16 residues long. V lost 5 bases, J lost 4 bases, and 9 bases stayed unmatched. CDR3 nucleotide sequence: TGTGCCAGCAGTATCGATTCGGCGGGGGGGTACAATGAGCAGTTCTTC. It codes for CASSIDSAGGYNEQFF.

The chain is built from TRBV4-2 and TRBJ2-7; 7 bases agree with TRBD2. The CDR3 consists of 16 residues. CDR1 is LGHNA, CDR2 YNFKEQ, per germline. J lost 2 bases, V lost 1 base, and 8 bases had no gene match. The CDR3 nucleotides are TGTGCCAGCAGCCAAGGCCCCGGGGGGTCTACCTACGAGCAGTACTTC. It encodes CASSQGPGGSTYEQYF.

V gene TRBV5-1 combines with J gene TRBJ2-5; D is uncertain. CDR3 length: 11 amino acids. Trimming left V 5 bases short and J 4 bases short, with 6 bases between. Germline V gene lookup returns CDR1 SGHRS and CDR2 YFSETQ. CDR3 in amino acids: CASSELETQYF. The CDR3 nucleotides are TGCGCCAGCAGTGAGTTAGAGACCCAGTACTTC.

With regard to this clone: The junction shows a germline mismatch at one end, possibly a read error. The V call is TRBV5-6, the J call TRBJ1-1, with a weak D call TRBD1 (5 bases). The CDR3 runs to 12 residues. Germline assignment: CDR1 SGHDT and CDR2 YYEEEE. The CDR3 region has the DNA TGTGCCAGCAGCTTTTTCGGCTGGGTTGGGGCCTTT. Encoded protein: CASSFFGWVGAF.

The CDR3: CASSYPAAGTGAYEQYF. The CDR3 DNA is TGTGCCAGCAGTTACCCCGCAGCCGGGACAGGGGCCTACGAGCAGTACTTC. This chain connects TRBV6-4 to TRBJ2-7; TRBD1 matches at 10 bases. This CDR3 region has 17 residues. The J segment lost 2 bases and the V segment lost 5 bases, leaving 12 bases of the junction unmatched. The germline V gene has CDR1 MRHNA and CDR2 SNTAGT.

This clone has at least ten counts. The chain uses TRBV6-4 and TRBJ2-1; the match to TRBD2 covers 9 bases. V trimming: 6 bases; J trimming: 6 bases; junction bases outside the gene matches: 9. The CDR3 extends over 15 amino acids. Per germline, CDR1 MRHNA and CDR2 SNTAGT. The CDR3 region has the DNA TGTGCCAGCAGCTCCTCTAGCGGGGAGGGCAATGAGCAGTTCTTC. Protein: CASSSSSGEGNEQFF.

The rearrangement uses TRBV23-1 and TRBJ1-2; TRBD1 matches at 7 bases. TRBV23-1 is assigned to the ORF class and has an uncertain function. The CDR3 is 16 amino acids. After removal of 4 bases from V and 6 bases from J, the junction contained 14 bases not matched to a gene. CDR3 region: CASSRQGNPLDNGYTF. As DNA, the CDR3 is TGCGCCAGCAGTCGACAGGGTAATCCTCTTGATAATGGCTACACCTTC.

This chain connects TRBV9 to TRBJ1-3; D is possibly TRBD1 (6 bases). Germline V CDR1 and CDR2: SGDLS, YYNGEE. The CDR3 totals 15 residues. The ends were cut back, 3 bases at V and 4 bases at J, with 14 bases in the middle. The CDR3 region has the DNA TGTGCCAGCAGCGACCAACAGGGCTCCGGAAACACCATATATTTT. It encodes CASSDQQGSGNTIYF.

The rearrangement joins TRBV5-6 to TRBJ1-4; tentatively, D is TRBD1 (6 bases). The CDR3 covers 17 residues. V was cut by 0 bases and J by 3 bases, with 15 bases left in between. The germline CDR1 and CDR2 sequences are SGHDT and YYEEEE. The CDR3 is CASSLGRTVISNEKLFF. CDR3 sequence (DNA): TGTGCCAGCAGCTTGGGAAGGACAGTTATTTCTAATGAAAAACTGTTTTTT.

The CDR3 spells CAISETGYSPLHF. In DNA form, the CDR3 reads TGTGCCATCAGTGAGACCGGGTATTCACCCCTCCACTTT. The chain uses TRBV10-3 and TRBJ1-6; D remains unclear. The V end was cut by 2 bases, the J end by 8 bases, with 7 bases between. CDR1 is ENHRY and CDR2 is SYGVKD in the germline V gene. The CDR3 sequence is 13 residues long.

The gene calls are TRBV7-2 and TRBJ1-4, with unresolved D. The V gene's germline CDR1 is SGHTA and CDR2 FQGNSA. The CDR3 has 14 residues. The ends were cut back, 2 bases at V and 4 bases at J, with 8 bases in the middle. The CDR3 bases are TGTGCCAGCAGCTTACGGGTCTTTAATGAAAAACTGTTTTTT. It encodes CASSLRVFNEKLFF.

The chain joins TRBV5-6 to TRBJ2-2, with 9 nucleotides matching TRBD1. The CDR3 loop spans 16 amino acids. Germline V gene sequence: CDR1 SGHDT, CDR2 YYEEEE. V was pared by 4 bases and J by 7 bases, with 11 bases of the junction left unmatched. CDR3 protein: CASSATGGWVSGELFF. CDR3 nucleotide sequence: TGTGCCAGCAGCGCTACAGGGGGCTGGGTGAGCGGGGAGCTGTTTTTT.

This chain uses TRBV4-1 with TRBJ2-2; D might be TRBD1 (5 bases). Trimming stripped 1 base from V and 6 bases from J, with 15 bases between. The CDR3 consists of 16 residues. Germline CDR1 is MGHRA and CDR2 is YSYEKL. The CDR3 here is CASSQAPQGQPGELFF. CDR3 coding DNA: TGCGCCAGCAGCCAAGCCCCCCAGGGTCAGCCCGGGGAGCTGTTTTTT.

V gene TRBV7-2 combines with J gene TRBJ2-7; TRBD1 matches at 8 bases. Germline CDR1 reads SGHTA; CDR2 reads FQGNSA. The CDR3 has 15 amino acids. V trimming: 5 bases; J trimming: 3 bases; junction bases outside the gene matches: 9. The CDR3 sequence: CASSANRDRIYEQYF. CDR3 coding DNA: TGTGCCAGCAGCGCGAACCGGGACAGGATCTACGAGCAGTACTTC.

This clone was recorded only once. The chain employs TRBV9 and TRBJ1-2; 10 bases map to TRBD1. V was clipped by 0 bases and J by 4 bases; unmatched bases: 3. Germline V CDR1 and CDR2: SGDLS, YYNGEE. This CDR3 contains 15 residues. Here the CDR3 DNA reads TGTGCCAGCAGCGTAGATGGGACAGGGGCCTATGGCTACACCTTC. Residues: CASSVDGTGAYGYTF.

The rearrangement joins TRBV27 to TRBJ2-1; D possibly corresponds to TRBD2 (7 bases). V was pared by 6 bases and J by 15 bases, with 27 bases between. There are 15 residues in the CDR3. Germline V gene sequence: CDR1 MNHEY, CDR2 SMNVEV (reference sequence). For the CDR3, the DNA is TGTGCCAGCAGCATACTCCTAGGGGAAGGCGGGGGCTTGTTCTTC. Translation gives CASSILLGEGGGLFF.

The CDR3: CASSHLQITGNTIYF. The CDR3 DNA reads TGCGCCAGCAGCCATTTACAGATAACTGGAAACACCATATATTTT. V usage is TRBV4-1 and J usage is TRBJ1-3, with no clear D. Looked up from germline, CDR1 is MGHRA and CDR2 is YSYEKL. The CDR3 sequence is 15 residues long. The germline V and J ends were trimmed by 3 bases and 2 bases, with 11 bases remaining between them.

The chain uses TRBV2 and TRBJ1-2; D might be TRBD1 (6 bases). The CDR3 runs to 15 residues. The germline V gene encodes CDR1 SNHLY and CDR2 FYNNEI. The V and J ends lost 0 bases and 8 bases respectively, with 16 bases between them. CDR3 nucleotides: TGTGCCAGCAGTGAAGCAACTCGGCGGGGGGCAGGCTACACCTTC. Translation gives CASSEATRRGAGYTF.

The chain couples TRBV28 to TRBJ2-7, with D perhaps matching TRBD1 (6 bases). Trimming removed 3 bases from V and 7 bases from J, with 16 bases in between. Germline-derived CDR1 and CDR2 are MDHEN and SYDVKM. The CDR3 is 14 amino acids. The CDR3 is CASSLGQGMSEQYF. The CDR3 DNA reads TGTGCCAGCAGTTTGGGGCAGGGGATGAGTGAGCAGTACTTC.

V and J are TRBV28 and TRBJ1-2; D is ambiguous. Trimming removed 6 bases from V and 4 bases from J, with 15 bases in between. Germline assignment: CDR1 MDHEN and CDR2 SYDVKM. This CDR3 region has 14 residues. The CDR3 sequence is CASSPIAGSYGYTF. The CDR3 bases are TGTGCCAGCAGCCCGATCGCGGGGAGCTATGGCTACACCTTC.